This entry concerns a single TCR beta chain. Clones were sequenced by immunoSEQ multiplex PCR, and TCRdb holds only the in-frame ones, with some missing. The table lists about 95,000 clones, 85% of them singletons, with over 2.5% in the top ten. This sample stems from a study of glioma-infiltrating T cells after dendritic cell vaccination. The junction had 6 bases not matched to a gene; V was cut back by 9 bases and J by 1 base. CDR1 and CDR2 (germline): SGHRS, YFSETQ. This CDR3 comprises 14 residues. The receptor comes from a human donor with glioblastoma. J is TRBJ2-2 and V is TRBV5-1; 7 nucleotides align to TRBD1. The sequencing used blood, collected before dendritic cell vaccination. The CDR3, as DNA: TGCGCCACTCACAGGGGTCAGAACACCGGGGAGCTGTTTTTT. The encoded protein is CATHRGQNTGELFF.